One and the same sample provided the 17 T cell receptor beta chains below, sequenced in a study of T cells in narcolepsy (dated 2018 in TCRdb). Library generation was performed with the immunoSEQ multiplex PCR assay. TCRdb stores this immuneACCESS table with in-frame sequences only. Part of the clones is absent; in the studies checked, under half of the shortfall reflects unresolved V genes, and no reason is known for the rest. Counted in this sample were 13,000 or so clones; roughly 91% of them appeared once. Approximately 1.7% of the sample rests with the top ten. Sequencing was performed on CD45RA- memory CD4+ T cells from PBMCs. In light of the paper, this sample's cell subset or site label describes: memory T cells sorted ex vivo from peripheral blood. The receptors here all came from a human donor with narcolepsy.

The chain joins TRBV7-8 to TRBJ2-2, with 9 bases fitting TRBD1. V shed 5 bases, J shed 5 bases, and the junction held 6 bases outside the gene matches. The CDR3 spans 15 residues. Germline values: CDR1 SGHVS, CDR2 FQNEAQ. The CDR3 protein is CASSPGQGRTGELFF. In DNA, the CDR3 is TGTGCCAGCAGCCCAGGACAGGGGAGGACCGGGGAGCTGTTTTTT.

The chain carries TRBV6-1 and TRBJ2-5, with 10 bases that match TRBD1. V was pared by 6 bases and J by 9 bases, with 10 bases of the junction left unmatched. The CDR3 length is 14 residues. Germline V gene sequence: CDR1 MNHNS, CDR2 SASEGT. CDR3 DNA sequence: TGTGCCAGCAGGGAGACAGGGGGCGGGGAGGCCCAGTACTTC. This codes for CASRETGGGEAQYF.

The CDR3 loop is CASSFKFTGTSETQYF. The CDR3 DNA is TGTGCCAGCAGCTTCAAATTTACCGGGACTAGCGAGACCCAGTACTTC. The chain recombines TRBV5-5 with TRBJ2-5; the match to TRBD2 covers 9 bases. The CDR3 extends over 16 amino acids. CDR1 is SGHKS and CDR2 is YYEKEE in the germline V gene (reference sequence). V was pared by 2 bases and J by 5 bases, with 10 bases of the junction left unmatched.

This clone was counted once. CDR3: CASSLVLAGAREQYF. CDR3 nucleotides: TGTGCCAGCAGCTTAGTTCTAGCGGGAGCTCGAGAGCAGTACTTC. The chain couples TRBV7-3 to TRBJ2-7; 10 bases align to TRBD2. The V and J ends lost 2 bases and 7 bases, in that order; junction bases with no gene match: 8. There are 15 residues in the CDR3. The germline V gene encodes CDR1 SGHTA and CDR2 FQGTGA.

The chain uses TRBV18 and TRBJ1-3; unclear D gene. V lost 5 bases and J lost 0, with 8 bases in between. The germline V gene encodes CDR1 KGHSH and CDR2 LQKENI. The CDR3 has 14 amino acids. For the CDR3, the DNA is TGTGCCAGCTCAACGAGAGACTCTGGAAACACCATATATTTT. Amino acids: CASSTRDSGNTIYF.

This chain joins TRBV19 and TRBJ2-3; 8 nucleotides match TRBD2. Unmatched junction bases numbered 6, after V lost 6 bases and J lost 4 bases. CDR3 size: 14 residues. The germline V gene has CDR1 LNHDA and CDR2 SQIVND (reference sequence). In DNA, the CDR3 is TGTGCCAGTAGATCCAGCGGGAGTTCAGATACGCAGTATTTT. Its protein product is CASRSSGSSDTQYF. Full variable domain (rest looked up from reference TRBV19 and TRBJ2-3): DGGITQSPKYLFRKEGQNVTLSCEQNLNHDAMYWYRQDPGQGLRLIYYSQIVNDFQKGDIAEGYSVSREKKESFPLTVTSAQKNPTAFYLCASRSSGSSDTQYFGPGTRLTVL.

The chain recombines TRBV25-1 with TRBJ2-5, with 8 bases aligning to TRBD2. CDR1 is MGHDK and CDR2 is SYGVNS in the germline V gene. J was trimmed by 4 bases and V by 2 bases; bases with no gene match: 6. The CDR3 extends over 15 amino acids. In DNA, the CDR3 is TGTGCCAGCAGTGAAGGCGGGGGGCGCGGAGAGACCCAGTACTTC. Residues: CASSEGGGRGETQYF.

This rearrangement joins TRBV18 to TRBJ2-3; 8 bases are a match to TRBD1. The CDR3 is 16 residues long. CDR1 is KGHSH and CDR2 is LQKENI in the germline V gene. V lost 3 bases to trimming and J lost 2 bases; unmatched junction nucleotides: 7. In DNA form, the CDR3 reads TGTGCCAGCTCACCTCAGGGGGCATGGGACACAGATACGCAGTATTTT. Its protein product is CASSPQGAWDTDTQYF.

J is TRBJ2-1 and V is TRBV2; unclear D gene. CDR3 length equals 13 residues. Germline V lookup: CDR1 SNHLY, CDR2 FYNNEI. Trimming removed 6 bases from V and 2 bases from J, with 8 bases in between. The CDR3 DNA reads TGTGCCAGCAGATTAGGAGCCTACAATGAGCAGTTCTTC. Translation gives CASRLGAYNEQFF.

The V call is TRBV9, the J call TRBJ2-3, with 9 bases lining up with TRBD2. CDR1 is SGDLS, CDR2 YYNGEE, per germline. The CDR3 is made up of 16 amino acids. V trimming: 4 bases; J trimming: 3 bases; junction bases outside the gene matches: 9. The CDR3 DNA reads as TGTGCCAGCAGCCCTTTAGCGGGAGCTGGTACAGATACGCAGTATTTT. Its protein product is CASSPLAGAGTDTQYF.

The chain carries TRBV19 and TRBJ2-3, with D possibly matching TRBD1 (6 bases). Trimming left V 7 bases short and J 5 bases short, with 7 bases between. Per the germline V gene, CDR1 is LNHDA and CDR2 is SQIVND (reference sequence). This CDR3 contains 11 residues. The CDR3 protein is CASTDRDTQYF. For the CDR3, the DNA is TGTGCCAGTACGGACAGAGATACGCAGTATTTT.

This clone was counted only a few times. The same CDR3 is also encoded by other DNA sequences in this sample. The J gene is TRBJ2-2, the V gene TRBV2; 8 nucleotides align to TRBD1. The CDR3 is 15 residues long. Germline CDR1 SNHLY, CDR2 FYNNEI. V lost 9 bases to trimming and J lost 1 base; unmatched junction nucleotides: 7. The CDR3 here is CARQRTGRNTGELFF. CDR3 nucleotide sequence: TGTGCCAGACAACGGACAGGGAGGAACACCGGGGAGCTGTTTTTT.

The rearrangement uses TRBV4-1 and TRBJ2-5; D unclear. The ends were cut back, 4 bases at V and 1 base at J, with 7 bases in the middle. The CDR3 consists of 13 residues. From germline, CDR1 is MGHRA and CDR2 YSYEKL. The CDR3 DNA reads as TGCGCCAGCAGCCGGAGACTCCAAGAGACCCAGTACTTC. Translated: CASSRRLQETQYF.

The chain has TRBV18 and TRBJ1-3; the match to TRBD1 covers 7 bases. Germline V gene sequence: CDR1 KGHSH, CDR2 LQKENI. This CDR3 comprises 16 residues. V was pared by 4 bases and J by 5 bases, with 11 bases of the junction left unmatched. The DNA of the CDR3 is TGTGCCAGCTCACATCCAACAGGGGCCGACCGAAACACCATATATTTT. As protein: CASSHPTGADRNTIYF.

The chain employs TRBV6-5 and TRBJ1-6; D uncertain. With 6 bases removed from V and 7 bases from J, the gap between germline ends came to 10 bases. The germline V gene encodes CDR1 MNHEY and CDR2 SVGAGI. This CDR3 has 13 amino acids. In DNA, the CDR3 is TGTGCCAGCAGGGAGGGTAAGAATTCACCCCTCCACTTT. Residues: CASREGKNSPLHF.

CDR3 nucleotide sequence: TGTGCCAGCAGCCTACGACAGGGGCCCCCCACAGATACGCAGTATTTT. Translated, it gives CASSLRQGPPTDTQYF. This chain connects TRBV9 to TRBJ2-3; the match to TRBD1 covers 8 bases. The CDR3 extends over 16 amino acids. Germline V lookup: CDR1 SGDLS, CDR2 YYNGEE. Germline trimming cut 4 bases from V and 2 bases from J; bases unmatched to any gene: 9.

The rearrangement joins TRBV20-1 to TRBJ2-3, with unresolved D. Trimming took off 5 bases at V and 5 bases at J, with 8 bases between the two ends. The CDR3 sequence is 11 residues long. Germline V gene data show CDR1 as DFQATT and CDR2 as SNEGSKA (reference sequence). Written as DNA, the CDR3 is TGCAGTGCTCCCTCGGTAGATACGCAGTATTTT. This gives the protein CSAPSVDTQYF.